One and the same sample provided the 10 T cell receptor beta chains below, sequenced in a study of blood T cell repertoires in COVID-19. Assay: immunoSEQ multiplex PCR; the TCRdb copy retains only in-frame clones and omits some. The sample has a few hundred thousand clones; 83% are singletons. The material sequenced was peripheral blood. The receptors derive from a man between 60 and 75 years old who had recovered from COVID-19.

The rearrangement uses TRBV30 and TRBJ1-1; unclear D gene. The CDR3 spans 13 residues. Germline CDR1 GTSNPN, CDR2 SVGIG (reference sequence). With 2 bases removed from V and 1 base from J, the gap between germline ends came to 8 bases. In nucleotides, the CDR3 is TGTGCCTGGAGTTTTAATCGGAACACTGAAGCTTTCTTT. Its translation: CAWSFNRNTEAFF.

V usage is TRBV19 and J usage is TRBJ1-2; 10 bases align to TRBD1. Per the germline V gene, CDR1 is LNHDA and CDR2 is SQIVND (reference sequence). This CDR3 region has 15 residues. V gave up 5 bases and J gave up 4 bases; unmatched junction bases: 7. The CDR3 spells CASSPQTGGFYGYTF. As DNA, the CDR3 is TGTGCCAGTAGTCCGCAGACAGGGGGCTTCTATGGCTACACCTTC.

V is TRBV7-8 and J is TRBJ1-3; a possible D gene is TRBD1 (6 bases). Trimming removed 5 bases from V and 8 bases from J, with 16 bases in between. Germline V gene data show CDR1 as SGHVS and CDR2 as FQNEAQ. The CDR3 spans 14 residues. As DNA, the CDR3 is TGTGCCAGCAGCCTTAGGGACACAAAGGACACCATATATTTT. Translation: CASSLRDTKDTIYF.

The chain combines TRBV6-5 with TRBJ1-1, with 7 bases that match TRBD1. CDR1 MNHEY and CDR2 SVGAGI come from the germline V gene. V lost 6 bases and J lost 0; bases outside the gene matches: 4. The length of the CDR3 is 14 residues. As DNA, the CDR3 is TGTGCCAGCAGGTTGGGACAGCTGAACACTGAAGCTTTCTTT. Translating it yields CASRLGQLNTEAFF.

This chain connects TRBV6-6 to TRBJ1-6; 11 bases align to TRBD1. The ends lost 6 bases at V and 6 bases at J; junction bases unmatched: 7. CDR3 length equals 16 residues. The germline V gene has CDR1 MNHNY and CDR2 SVGAGI (reference sequence). In DNA, the CDR3 is TGTGCCAGCAGCCGTGGACAGGGGGCGGCTAATTCACCCCTCCACTTT. Translated: CASSRGQGAANSPLHF.

The rearrangement joins TRBV2 to TRBJ2-7, with 11 bases that match TRBD2. After removal of 3 bases from V and 1 base from J, the junction contained 5 bases not matched to a gene. CDR3 size: 16 residues. In germline, CDR1 is SNHLY, CDR2 FYNNEI. CDR3 amino acids: CASSDSLAGDSYEQYF. DNA for the CDR3: TGTGCCAGCAGTGATTCACTAGCGGGGGATTCCTACGAGCAGTACTTC. Supplemented by reference TRBV2 and TRBJ2-7, the full variable domain reads EPEVTQTPSHQVTQMGQEVILRCVPISNHLYFYWYRQILGQKVEFLVSFYNNEISEKSEIFDDQFSVERPDGSNFTLKIRSTKLEDSAMYFCASSDSLAGDSYEQYFGPGTRLTVT.

Concerning this clone itself: Other DNA sequences in this specimen translate into the identical CDR3. V and J are TRBV2 and TRBJ2-3; possible D gene TRBD1, 6 bases. Germline V CDR1 and CDR2: SNHLY, FYNNEI. The CDR3 covers 15 residues. Trimming shortened V by 3 bases and J by 2 bases, and 12 bases separated the two germline ends. The CDR3 is CASSEGQGNTDTQYF. In DNA form, the CDR3 reads TGTGCCAGCAGTGAGGGACAAGGAAACACAGATACGCAGTATTTT.

The chain has TRBV4-1 and TRBJ2-1; D is ambiguous. From germline, CDR1 is MGHRA and CDR2 YSYEKL. CDR3 length equals 14 residues. Between the trimmed V and J ends, which lost 4 bases and 4 bases, there was a span of 11 bases. CDR3 nucleotides: TGCGCCAGCAGCCCGCCTGGCTCGTACAATGAGCAGTTCTTC. As protein: CASSPPGSYNEQFF.

The V call is TRBV5-6, the J call TRBJ1-2; D call uncertain. Deletions cut 0 bases from V and 2 bases from J, with 14 bases between. Germline V gene sequence: CDR1 SGHDT, CDR2 YYEEEE. The CDR3 is 16 residues long. CDR3: CASSLGSVAGNYGYTF. In DNA, the CDR3 is TGTGCCAGCAGCTTGGGTTCGGTTGCGGGAAACTATGGCTACACCTTC.

The table lists this clone with a count of one. The chain combines TRBV7-8 with TRBJ2-7; 11 bases match TRBD2. V was clipped by 5 bases and J by 6 bases; unmatched bases: 9. The length of the CDR3 is 15 residues. Germline-derived CDR1 and CDR2 are SGHVS and FQNEAQ. The CDR3 spells CASSKTSGSLLEQYF. CDR3 DNA: TGTGCCAGCAGCAAAACTAGCGGGAGTTTGCTCGAGCAGTACTTC.